This entry describes one TCR beta chain. Its antigen is unidentified. Trimming took off 6 bases at V and 6 bases at J, with 14 bases between the two ends. Per germline, CDR1 SGHNT and CDR2 YENEEA. This CDR3 spans 13 amino acids. This entry belongs to a study of cytomegalovirus exposure and HLA in healthy donors. Regarding the study as a whole: In presence/absence analyses, roughly uniform sequencing depth across donors was assumed. Previously analyzed data showed that most TCR beta V segments were productive at a frequency of about 90% or about 30%. Accurate HLA-A and HLA-B prediction from TCR beta sequences was reported for most subjects. It was 150 to 200 TCR beta chains that were listed as cytomegalovirus-associated.

PCR used 60 Vbeta primers and 13 Jbeta primers. Clones were sequenced by immunoSEQ multiplex PCR, and TCRdb holds only the in-frame ones, with some missing. The repertoire holds about 220,000 clones, with about 80% as singletons. The TCR originated in a man between 18 and 35 years old in good health and CMV-seronegative. The V and J genes are TRBV11-3 and TRBJ1-2; perhaps TRBD1 as D (5 bases). The specimen sequenced was PBMCs. The CDR3 DNA reads as TGTGCCAGCAGTCGAAGGGGCGCCGATGGCTACACCTTC. This gives the protein CASSRRGADGYTF. The entire variable domain, with the rest obtained from reference TRBV11-3 and TRBJ1-2, is as follows: EAGVVQSPRYKIIEKKQPVAFWCNPISGHNTLYWYLQNLGQGPELLIRYENEEAVDDSQLPKDRFSAERLKGVDSTLKIQPAELGDSAVYLCASSRRGADGYTFGSGTRLTVV.